Listed here are 9 T cell receptor beta chains from one sample, sequenced in a study of OX40 agonist ivuxolimab in advanced cancers. Sequencing used immunoSEQ multiplex PCR; TCRdb keeps in-frame clones, though not all of them. The data hold some 71,000 clones, with about 91% observed a single time. Sequencing used CD4+ or CD8+ T cells sorted from blood, obtained in a trial of the OX40 agonist ivuxolimab. Every receptor here comes from an adult with an advanced solid tumor such as melanoma, head and neck, liver or kidney cancer.

This clone was detected only once. The CDR3: CASSWTSRQEADEQYF. CDR3 DNA: TGTGCCAGCAGTTGGACTAGCCGGCAAGAAGCCGACGAGCAGTACTTC. V is TRBV28 and J is TRBJ2-7; 8 bases agree with TRBD2. The V segment lost 4 bases and the J segment 5 bases; nucleotides outside the gene matches: 13. Germline V gene sequence: CDR1 MDHEN, CDR2 SYDVKM. The CDR3 is made up of 16 amino acids. The full variable domain, with the rest looked up from reference TRBV28 and TRBJ2-7, is DVKVTQSSRYLVKRTGEKVFLECVQDMDHENMFWYRQDPGLGLRLIYFSYDVKMKEKGDIPEGYSVSREKKERFSLILESASTNQTSMYLCASSWTSRQEADEQYFGPGTRLTVT.

V gene TRBV6-6 combines with J gene TRBJ2-7; 8 bases are shared with TRBD2. Germline CDR1 and CDR2: MNHNY and SVGAGI (reference sequence). The CDR3 is 15 residues long. After removal of 0 bases from V and 0 bases from J, the junction contained 1 base not matched to a gene. Here the CDR3 DNA reads TGTGCCAGCAGTTACTCGACTAGCGTCTCCTACGAGCAGTACTTC. It is translated as CASSYSTSVSYEQYF.

V usage is TRBV4-1 and J usage is TRBJ2-3; 8 nucleotides match TRBD2. Germline V lookup: CDR1 MGHRA, CDR2 YSYEKL. The CDR3 contains 14 residues. V lost 7 bases and J lost 4; bases outside the gene matches: 7. The CDR3 DNA reads TGCGCCAGCACCCCGGTCGGGGGGGCAGATACGCAGTATTTT. Its translation: CASTPVGGADTQYF.

This chain joins TRBV5-1 and TRBJ2-2; 7 bases are shared with TRBD1. Losses at the gene ends were 4 bases for V and 9 bases for J; bases not matched to a gene: 3. Germline values: CDR1 SGHRS, CDR2 YFSETQ. This CDR3 region has 12 residues. In DNA, the CDR3 is TGCGCCAGCAGCACGACAGGGTGGGAGCTGTTTTTT. Its translation: CASSTTGWELFF.

The V call is TRBV29-1, the J call TRBJ2-3; 10 bases fit TRBD2. The CDR3 totals 14 residues. Germline CDR1 SQVTM, CDR2 ANQGSEA. J gave up 0 bases and V 7 bases, and 4 bases lay outside the gene matches. The CDR3 loop is CSAGLAYSTDTQYF. Written as DNA, the CDR3 is TGCAGCGCGGGACTAGCGTATAGCACAGATACGCAGTATTTT.

This clone was detected only once. The CDR3 DNA is TGTGCCAGTAGTATCAGCGTCCAAGAGACCCAGTACTTC. Protein product: CASSISVQETQYF. The chain joins TRBV19 to TRBJ2-5; D gene uncertain. The CDR3 is 13 amino acids. With 3 bases removed from V and 1 base from J, the gap between germline ends came to 6 bases. Germline assignment: CDR1 LNHDA and CDR2 SQIVND (reference sequence).

V gene TRBV19 combines with J gene TRBJ1-1; D might be TRBD1 (5 bases). Germline V CDR1 and CDR2: LNHDA, SQIVND (reference sequence). This CDR3 comprises 13 residues. Trimming stripped 5 bases from V and 6 bases from J, with 13 bases between. Written as DNA, the CDR3 is TGTGCCAGTAGTTTGGGGCAATTCGCTGAAGCTTTCTTT. Translated, it gives CASSLGQFAEAFF.

The J gene is TRBJ2-7, the V gene TRBV5-5, with 10 bases lining up with TRBD2. With V trimmed by 2 bases and J by 0 bases, 2 bases remained unmatched. The germline V gene has CDR1 SGHKS and CDR2 YYEKEE (reference sequence). This CDR3 is 15 amino acids long. The CDR3 nucleotides read TGTGCCAGCAGCTTTCTAGCGGGAGACTCCTACGAGCAGTACTTC. This codes for CASSFLAGDSYEQYF.

The genes are TRBV5-1 and TRBJ1-3; D not resolved. Trimming took off 2 bases at V and 4 bases at J, with 7 bases between the two ends. The CDR3 is 13 residues long. CDR1 and CDR2 from the germline V gene are SGHRS and YFSETQ. The CDR3: CASSLLDGNTIYF. Here the CDR3 DNA reads TGCGCCAGCAGCTTATTGGACGGAAACACCATATATTTT.